The 20 T cell receptor beta chains listed next were all sequenced from one sample in a study of cytomegalovirus exposure and HLA in healthy donors. Researchers ran the PCR with 60 Vbeta and 13 Jbeta primers. TCRdb keeps only in-frame clones here, not all; method: immunoSEQ multiplex PCR. Among 160,000 or so clones listed, about 78% were seen once. Material for sequencing was PBMCs. The receptor source for this set is a middle-aged man in good health and CMV-seronegative.

The V and J genes are TRBV28 and TRBJ2-2; tentative D call: TRBD1 (6 bases). The CDR3 totals 15 residues. V lost 8 bases to trimming and J lost 2 bases, with 15 bases between them. The germline V gene encodes CDR1 MDHEN and CDR2 SYDVKM. CDR3 residues: CASWPRTVNTGELFF. The CDR3, as DNA: TGTGCCAGCTGGCCCCGGACAGTTAACACCGGGGAGCTGTTTTTT.

The chain is built from TRBV5-4 and TRBJ2-7; 14 nucleotides align to TRBD2. The J segment lost 5 bases and the V segment lost 3 bases, leaving 10 bases of the junction unmatched. This CDR3 is built from 17 residues. Germline lookup yields CDR1 SGHNT and CDR2 YYREEE (reference sequence). The CDR3 reads CASSSRGTSGSPNEQYF. DNA of the CDR3: TGTGCCAGCAGCTCACGGGGGACTAGCGGGAGTCCCAACGAGCAGTACTTC. Complete variable domain (other parts from reference TRBV5-4 and TRBJ2-7): ETGVTQSPTHLIKTRGQQVTLRCSSQSGHNTVSWYQQALGQGPQFIFQYYREEENGRGNFPPRFSGLQFPNYSSELNVNALELDDSALYLCASSSRGTSGSPNEQYFGPGTRLTVT.

The V gene is TRBV19, the J gene TRBJ2-5; 15 bases are shared with TRBD2. Germline V lookup: CDR1 LNHDA, CDR2 SQIVND (reference sequence). The CDR3 is made up of 16 amino acids. With 9 bases clipped from V and 3 bases from J, the junction kept 8 bases outside the gene matches. CDR3 coding DNA: TGTGCCAGCTCCGGACTAGCGGGAGGGTTGGAAGAGACCCAGTACTTC. This sequence encodes CASSGLAGGLEETQYF.

The chain combines TRBV7-9 with TRBJ1-4, with D perhaps TRBD1 (6 bases). V was pared by 2 bases and J by 4 bases, with 20 bases between. Germline CDR1 and CDR2: SEHNR and FQNEAQ (reference sequence). The CDR3 sequence is 18 residues long. In DNA form, the CDR3 reads TGTGCCAGCAGCTTATTTTCGGCCCCCGACAGGATTAATGAAAAACTGTTTTTT. Translated: CASSLFSAPDRINEKLFF.

This chain connects TRBV6-1 to TRBJ1-1; 8 bases map to TRBD1. The germline V gene encodes CDR1 MNHNS and CDR2 SASEGT. The CDR3 has 15 amino acids. The junction had 8 bases not matched to a gene; V was cut back by 4 bases and J by 4 bases. The CDR3 sequence is CASSGDRSPSTEAFF. The CDR3 DNA sequence: TGTGCCAGCAGTGGGGACAGGTCACCCAGCACTGAAGCTTTCTTT.

This clone was observed a few times. The CDR3 DNA reads TGTGCCAGCAGCGCGATCAGGGGCCTAAAACATTCACCCCTCCACTTT. Translation gives CASSAIRGLKHSPLHF. The rearrangement uses TRBV21-1 and TRBJ1-6; the D segment call TRBD1 is taken from the table without a DNA check. TRBV21-1 is a documented pseudogene. CDR3 size: 16 residues.

This clone turned up a few times. In the same sample, other DNA sequences code for this CDR3. V usage is TRBV18 and J usage is TRBJ1-1, with TRBD1 identical over 7 bases. Per the germline V gene, CDR1 is KGHSH and CDR2 is LQKENI. V gave up 3 bases and J gave up 0 bases; unmatched junction bases: 1. CDR3 length equals 14 residues. The CDR3 loop reads CASSPDRVNTEAFF. For the CDR3, the DNA is TGTGCCAGCTCACCCGACAGGGTGAACACTGAAGCTTTCTTT.

This clone was detected a few times. The chain carries TRBV19 and TRBJ2-7; 9 bases match TRBD2. Germline V gene sequence: CDR1 LNHDA, CDR2 SQIVND (reference sequence). V was pared by 4 bases and J by 0 bases, with 7 bases of the junction left unmatched. The CDR3 has 16 amino acids. This CDR3 is CASSKSSGARSYEQYF. In nucleotides, the CDR3 is TGTGCCAGTAGTAAATCTAGCGGGGCCCGCTCCTACGAGCAGTACTTC.

This chain uses TRBV6-5 with TRBJ2-5; D is uncertain. The DNA end favors TRBJ2-7, so the J call may be wrong. Germline V gene lookup returns CDR1 MNHEY and CDR2 SVGAGI. This CDR3 spans 16 amino acids. The CDR3, as DNA: TGTGCCAGCAGTTACTCGAGGCCGACGGTCACCTACGAGCAGTACTTC. This codes for CASSYSRPTVTYEQYF.

In its sample, this clone was seen once. V usage is TRBV6-5 and J usage is TRBJ2-2; D call uncertain. Germline loops: CDR1 MNHEY, CDR2 SVGAGI. V lost 0 bases, J lost 6 bases, and 11 bases lay in between. This CDR3 has 15 residues. In DNA, the CDR3 is TGTGCCAGCAGTTACTCGAAATTCCAGTCCGGGGAGCTGTTTTTT. As protein: CASSYSKFQSGELFF.

The genes are TRBV9 and TRBJ2-7, with 7 bases matching TRBD2. CDR3 size: 17 residues. Unmatched junction bases numbered 11, after V lost 0 bases and J lost 2 bases. The germline CDR1 and CDR2 sequences are SGDLS and YYNGEE. CDR3 sequence (DNA): TGTGCCAGCAGCGTAGCAGGCGGGAGCCCTGGACCCTACGAGCAGTACTTC. This sequence encodes CASSVAGGSPGPYEQYF.

The genes are TRBV5-1 and TRBJ2-5; 15 bases agree with TRBD2. V dropped 3 bases and J dropped 5; count of bases not matched to a gene: 5. Germline values: CDR1 SGHRS, CDR2 YFSETQ. The CDR3 is 16 residues long. This CDR3 reads CASSWGLAGGSETQYF. The CDR3 DNA sequence: TGCGCCAGCAGCTGGGGACTAGCGGGGGGCAGTGAGACCCAGTACTTC.

V and J are TRBV7-9 and TRBJ2-3; tentative D call: TRBD2 (5 bases). The CDR3 has 15 amino acids. Germline V lookup: CDR1 SEHNR, CDR2 FQNEAQ (reference sequence). V lost 1 base and J 5 bases, leaving 13 bases between the germline ends. The CDR3: CASSLGTSGVDTQYF. CDR3 nucleotide sequence: TGTGCCAGCAGCTTAGGTACCTCCGGGGTAGATACGCAGTATTTT.

There are a few counts of this clone. The CDR3 bases are TGTGCCAGTAGCCGTGGAGTCAATGAGCAGTTCTTC. This translates into CASSRGVNEQFF. The chain employs TRBV19 and TRBJ2-1; D is uncertain. CDR3 length equals 12 residues. Per germline, CDR1 LNHDA and CDR2 SQIVND (reference sequence). The V and J ends lost 6 bases and 6 bases respectively, with 9 bases between them.

The V call is TRBV9, the J call TRBJ2-1; 7 bases agree with TRBD1. V dropped 0 bases and J dropped 8; count of bases not matched to a gene: 11. Per the germline V gene, CDR1 is SGDLS and CDR2 is YYNGEE. This CDR3 spans 16 amino acids. CDR3 residues: CASSVGRQGVWDEQFF. CDR3 bases: TGTGCCAGCAGCGTAGGAAGGCAGGGGGTTTGGGATGAGCAGTTCTTC. The full variable domain, completed using reference TRBV9 and TRBJ2-1, is DSGVTQTPKHLITATGQRVTLRCSPRSGDLSVYWYQQSLDQGLQFLIQYYNGEERAKGNILERFSAQQFPDLHSELNLSSLELGDSALYFCASSVGRQGVWDEQFFGPGTRLTVL.

The chain recombines TRBV7-9 with TRBJ1-2, with D maybe TRBD1 (6 bases). Trimming left V 5 bases short and J 7 bases short, with 17 bases between. CDR1 and CDR2 (germline): SEHNR, FQNEAQ (reference sequence). The CDR3 covers 14 residues. CDR3 DNA sequence: TGTGCCAGCAGCCCACAGGGTGGAGGATTTGGCTACACCTTC. The encoded protein is CASSPQGGGFGYTF.

V is TRBV7-2 and J is TRBJ2-1, with D unclear. V dropped 2 bases and J dropped 6 bases, with 8 bases sitting between them. Germline lookup yields CDR1 SGHTA and CDR2 FQGNSA. This CDR3 spans 13 amino acids. The CDR3 nucleotides are TGTGCCAGCAGCTTACTGTTCGGCAATGAGCAGTTCTTC. Amino acid sequence: CASSLLFGNEQFF.

The chain recombines TRBV11-2 with TRBJ1-2, with D possibly matching TRBD1 (5 bases). The germline CDR1 and CDR2 sequences are SGHAT and FQNNGV. The CDR3 totals 16 residues. The V gene lost 0 bases and the J gene lost 4 bases, with 15 bases spanning the gap. The CDR3 loop reads CASSLEIGREAYGYTF. CDR3 in DNA: TGTGCCAGCAGCTTAGAAATTGGCAGGGAGGCCTATGGCTACACCTTC.

This chain joins TRBV7-8 and TRBJ1-1; 8 bases match TRBD1. The CDR3 is made up of 16 amino acids. Losses at the gene ends were 2 bases for V and 3 bases for J; bases not matched to a gene: 8. Germline CDR1 reads SGHVS; CDR2 reads FQNEAQ. The CDR3 region has the DNA TGTGCCAGCAGCTTATGGGTACAGGGACAGGACACTGAAGCTTTCTTT. It encodes CASSLWVQGQDTEAFF. Based on the CDR3 plus reference TRBV7-8 and TRBJ1-1, the full variable domain is GAGVSQSPRYKVAKRGQDVALRCDPISGHVSLFWYQQALGQGPEFLTYFQNEAQLDKSGLPSDRFFAERPEGSVSTLKIQRTQQEDSAVYLCASSLWVQGQDTEAFFGQGTRLTVV.

V gene TRBV4-3 combines with J gene TRBJ2-1; 9 bases line up with TRBD2. After removal of 3 bases from V and 6 bases from J, the junction contained 6 bases not matched to a gene. Germline V gene lookup returns CDR1 LGHNA and CDR2 YSLEER. The CDR3 consists of 15 residues. The CDR3 is CASSHGLAPFNEQFF. CDR3 coding DNA: TGCGCCAGCAGCCATGGACTAGCGCCATTCAATGAGCAGTTCTTC.